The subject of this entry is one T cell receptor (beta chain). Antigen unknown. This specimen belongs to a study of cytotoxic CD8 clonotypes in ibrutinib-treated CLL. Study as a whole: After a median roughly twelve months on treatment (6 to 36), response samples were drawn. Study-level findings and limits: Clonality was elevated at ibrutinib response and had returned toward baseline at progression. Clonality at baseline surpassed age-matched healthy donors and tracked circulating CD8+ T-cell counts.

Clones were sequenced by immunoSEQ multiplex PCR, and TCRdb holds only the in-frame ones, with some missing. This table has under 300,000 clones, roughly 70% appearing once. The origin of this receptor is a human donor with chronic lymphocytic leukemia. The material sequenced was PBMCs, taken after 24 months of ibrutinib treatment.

The CDR3 DNA reads TGTGCCAGCAGCCTACAGGGCGGTGGGGCCAACGTCCTGACTTTC. Translation gives CASSLQGGGANVLTF. The chain recombines TRBV4-2 with TRBJ2-6; TRBD1 is a possible D gene (6 bases). The CDR3 runs 15 residues. In germline, CDR1 is LGHNA, CDR2 YNFKEQ. V was pared by 4 bases and J by 3 bases, with 10 bases between.